One sample yielded the 32 T cell receptor beta chains listed below, sequenced in a study of T cells in Graves' hyperthyroidism and ophthalmopathy (dated by TCRdb to between 2017 and 2020). Library prep was done by multiplex PCR. Instrument used: Illumina HiSeq 2000. TCR beta CDR3 regions were amplified from RNA transcripts. A first-round RT-PCR of the TCR CDR3 used the HTBI primer set with the Qiagen OneStep RT-PCR kit. Starting from the raw public reads, TCRdb applied fastp trimming at Q25, assembled clones with MiXCR and retained in-frame beta chains. When rows share a CDR3 protein, they turn into one entry using the most common DNA and genes. This sample gives around 240,000 distinct CDR3 sequences in total; about 14% of them show up just once. Jointly, the top ten make up 13% of the sample. Sequencing was done on a sample of blood. The source is a woman in her 40s with Graves' hyperthyroidism that later progressed to Graves' ophthalmopathy.

The sample holds many counts of this clonotype. The V gene is TRBV20-1, the J gene TRBJ2-5; TRBD1 might be the D (5 bases). Trimming left V 6 bases short and J 4 bases short, with 9 bases between. The V gene's germline CDR1 is DFQATT and CDR2 SNEGSKA (reference sequence). This CDR3 region has 11 residues. The CDR3: CSAARGETQYF. The CDR3 bases are TGCAGTGCGGCAAGGGGAGAGACCCAGTACTTC.

This chain uses TRBV20-1 with TRBJ1-4; D unresolved. The CDR3 covers 14 residues. Germline values: CDR1 DFQATT, CDR2 SNEGSKA (reference sequence). The germline V and J ends were trimmed by 3 bases and 0 bases, with 8 bases remaining between them. The CDR3: CSASLGATNEKLFF. For the CDR3, the DNA is TGCAGTGCTAGTCTCGGAGCAACTAATGAAAAACTGTTTTTT.

The chain links TRBV4-1 to TRBJ1-6; D is perhaps TRBD1 (5 bases). CDR1 is MGHRA and CDR2 is YSYEKL in the germline V gene. Trimming took off 8 bases at V and 11 bases at J, with 13 bases between the two ends. The CDR3 loop spans 12 amino acids. CDR3 DNA: TGCGCCAGCGGAGGATTAGGGGCACCCCTCCACTTT. Its protein product is CASGGLGAPLHF.

About this clonotype: This may come from a read error, since a much larger clone is one base off. The gene calls are TRBV27 and TRBJ2-1, with D possibly TRBD2 on 6 matching bases. The germline V gene has CDR1 MNHEY and CDR2 SMNVEV (reference sequence). There are 14 residues in the CDR3. V dropped 2 bases and J dropped 5 bases, with 10 bases sitting between them. CDR3 nucleotide sequence: TGTGCCAGCAGTTTAGACGGGAGTAACAATGAGCAGTTCTTC. As protein: CASSLDGSNNEQFF.

The sample holds many counts of this clonotype. Written as DNA, the CDR3 is TGTGCCAGCGATCAGGGGCCGTACGAGCAGTACTTC. Translation gives CASDQGPYEQYF. The V gene is TRBV12-3 or TRBV12-4, the J gene TRBJ2-7; TRBD1 might be the D (6 bases). V was pared by 8 bases and J by 4 bases, with 12 bases between. CDR3 size: 12 residues.

This clonotype was observed many times. The V call is TRBV12-3 or TRBV12-4, the J call TRBJ2-1, with D possibly TRBD1 on 5 matching bases. This CDR3 is 11 amino acids long. V gave up 5 bases and J gave up 7 bases, with 6 bases separating them. Here the CDR3 DNA reads TGTGCCAGCAGTCCAGGGAATGAGCAGTTCTTC. Its protein is CASSPGNEQFF.

V and J are TRBV10-3 and TRBJ2-7; D unresolved. The CDR3 is made up of 13 amino acids. Germline CDR1 ENHRY, CDR2 SYGVKD. The V and J ends lost 2 bases and 2 bases respectively, with 7 bases between them. The CDR3 sequence: CAISERQTYEQYF. CDR3 coding DNA: TGTGCCATCAGTGAGAGGCAAACCTACGAGCAGTACTTC.

This clonotype was seen a few times. The chain carries TRBV19 and TRBJ2-1, with 8 bases lining up with TRBD2. The CDR3 totals 14 residues. J was trimmed by 11 bases and V by 5 bases; bases with no gene match: 11. Germline values: CDR1 LNHDA, CDR2 SQIVND (reference sequence). The DNA for the CDR3 is TGTGCCAGTAGTGAAGGGACTATAGCGGGAAAGCAGTTCTTC. Translating it yields CASSEGTIAGKQFF.

This clonotype occurred a few times. The gene calls are TRBV19 and TRBJ1-5; 9 bases are a match to TRBD1. The V and J ends lost 4 bases and 0 bases, in that order; junction bases with no gene match: 10. This CDR3 spans 18 amino acids. CDR1 LNHDA and CDR2 SQIVND come from the germline V gene (reference sequence). The CDR3 reads CASSRRGQGFNSNQPQHF. CDR3 coding DNA: TGTGCCAGTAGTAGGCGGGGACAGGGCTTTAATAGCAATCAGCCCCAGCATTTT.

This clonotype was counted ten times or more. The chain couples TRBV5-1 to TRBJ2-1; D not certain. The CDR3 extends over 13 amino acids. V lost 3 bases and J 7 bases, leaving 11 bases between the germline ends. Germline CDR1 reads SGHRS; CDR2 reads YFSETQ. CDR3 residues: CASSWTGGNEQFF. CDR3 DNA: TGCGCCAGCAGCTGGACGGGCGGAAATGAGCAGTTCTTC.

There are many counts of this clonotype. The chain employs TRBV2 and TRBJ1-6; D not resolved. CDR3 length: 15 residues. Germline V lookup: CDR1 SNHLY, CDR2 FYNNEI. Trimming removed 7 bases at V and 0 bases at J, with 10 bases between. This chain's CDR3 is CASIRNRSYNSPLHF. CDR3 DNA: TGTGCCAGCATTCGAAACCGCTCCTATAATTCACCCCTCCACTTT.

This clonotype was counted many times. The chain combines TRBV24-1 with TRBJ2-1, with TRBD2 matching 8 bases. This CDR3 has 16 residues. The V gene's germline CDR1 is KGHDR and CDR2 SFDVKD. With 3 bases clipped from V and 6 bases from J, the junction kept 9 bases outside the gene matches. The DNA for the CDR3 is TGTGCCACCAGTGATACAGCAGGACTAGCCTCCAATGAGCAGTTCTTC. This sequence encodes CATSDTAGLASNEQFF.

This clonotype was seen repeatedly, ten times or more. The chain recombines TRBV2 with TRBJ2-1, with TRBD1 identical over 7 bases. The V segment lost 6 bases and the J segment 4 bases; nucleotides outside the gene matches: 9. The CDR3 contains 15 residues. Germline V gene sequence: CDR1 SNHLY, CDR2 FYNNEI. This CDR3 reads CASSKGTVSYNEQFF. CDR3 in DNA: TGTGCCAGCAGCAAAGGGACAGTGAGTTACAATGAGCAGTTCTTC. The complete variable domain, with remaining parts taken from reference TRBV2 and TRBJ2-1, reads EPEVTQTPSHQVTQMGQEVILRCVPISNHLYFYWYRQILGQKVEFLVSFYNNEISEKSEIFDDQFSVERPDGSNFTLKIRSTKLEDSAMYFCASSKGTVSYNEQFFGPGTRLTVL.

In its sample, this clonotype was seen a few times. The rearrangement joins TRBV28 to TRBJ2-1; TRBD2 matches 8 bases. The germline gives CDR1 MDHEN, CDR2 SYDVKM. V was pared by 1 base and J by 5 bases, with 7 bases of the junction left unmatched. This CDR3 has 16 amino acids. CDR3 protein: CASSLSAGGVHNEQFF. DNA of the CDR3: TGTGCCAGCAGTTTATCCGCGGGAGGAGTTCACAATGAGCAGTTCTTC.

The chain couples TRBV6-1 to TRBJ1-6; D remains unclear. V gave up 6 bases and J gave up 0 bases, with 6 bases separating them. This CDR3 has 14 amino acids. CDR1 MNHNS and CDR2 SASEGT come from the germline V gene. The CDR3 reads CASRGGSYNSPLHF. CDR3 DNA sequence: TGTGCCAGCAGGGGCGGCTCCTATAATTCACCCCTCCACTTT.

This chain joins TRBV3-1 and TRBJ2-7, with 12 nucleotides matching TRBD2. Germline V CDR1 and CDR2: LGHDT, YNNKEL (reference sequence). Losses at the gene ends were 4 bases for V and 3 bases for J; bases not matched to a gene: 7. The CDR3 length is 16 residues. The CDR3 region is CASSPRLAGVFYEQYF. In DNA, the CDR3 is TGTGCCAGCAGCCCAAGACTAGCGGGAGTATTCTACGAGCAGTACTTC.

This clonotype was seen ten or more times. Here the CDR3 DNA reads TGTGCCAGCAGTGGACACTTGAACCTCGGACTAGCGGGTAGCTCCTACGAGCAGTACTTC. Translation gives CASSGHLNLGLAGSSYEQYF. The V and J genes are TRBV6-1 and TRBJ2-7, with TRBD2 matching 11 bases. Per germline, CDR1 MNHNS and CDR2 SASEGT. The ends lost 4 bases at V and 0 bases at J; junction bases unmatched: 17. The CDR3 sequence is 20 residues long.

This clonotype was detected many times. The V gene is TRBV3-1, the J gene TRBJ2-5, with 10 bases aligning to TRBD2. The trim removed 4 bases at V and 0 bases at J, leaving 11 bases unmatched. Per germline, CDR1 LGHDT and CDR2 YNNKEL (reference sequence). This CDR3 has 18 amino acids. In DNA, the CDR3 is TGTGCCAGCAGCCCACCACACAGCGGGAGGGCCTACCAAGAGACCCAGTACTTC. Translated: CASSPPHSGRAYQETQYF.

The rearrangement links TRBV15 to TRBJ2-1, with 11 bases fitting TRBD2. The CDR3 covers 17 residues. Germline assignment: CDR1 LNHNV and CDR2 YYDKDF (reference sequence). The trim removed 5 bases at V and 1 base at J, leaving 7 bases unmatched. CDR3 coding DNA: TGTGCCACCAGCGGCGGACTAGCGGGCCCTTCCTACAATGAGCAGTTCTTC. Translating it yields CATSGGLAGPSYNEQFF. The entire variable domain, with the rest obtained from reference TRBV15 and TRBJ2-1, is as follows: DAMVIQNPRYQVTQFGKPVTLSCSQTLNHNVMYWYQQKSSQAPKLLFHYYDKDFNNEADTPDNFQSRRPNTSFCFLDIRSPGLGDTAMYLCATSGGLAGPSYNEQFFGPGTRLTVL.

This clonotype was seen many times. V is TRBV7-2 and J is TRBJ2-5, with D possibly being TRBD2 (6 bases). Deletions cut 5 bases from V and 1 base from J, with 17 bases between. The CDR3 length is 16 residues. Germline values: CDR1 SGHTA, CDR2 FQGNSA. CDR3 in amino acids: CASSPQVRGLQETQYF. The CDR3 region has the DNA TGTGCCAGCAGCCCACAGGTTCGGGGACTCCAAGAGACCCAGTACTTC.

This chain joins TRBV2 and TRBJ1-5, with a weak D call TRBD1 (6 bases). The CDR3 runs to 14 residues. V was trimmed by 2 bases and J by 7 bases, leaving 12 bases between them. Germline V gives CDR1 SNHLY, CDR2 FYNNEI. CDR3 loop: CASSEKTGRQPQHF. Written as DNA, the CDR3 is TGTGCCAGCAGTGAAAAAACAGGGAGGCAGCCCCAGCATTTT.

Worth noting for this clonotype: Being one base from a much bigger clone, this may be a read error. The J gene is TRBJ2-7, the V gene TRBV2, with TRBD2 matching 10 bases. This CDR3 contains 16 residues. The junction had 4 bases not matched to a gene; V was cut back by 1 base and J by 1 base. The germline V gene has CDR1 SNHLY and CDR2 FYNNEI. The DNA for the CDR3 is TGTGCCAGCAGTGAAGTCGAACTAGCGGGATCCTACGAGCAGTACTTC. This sequence encodes CASSEVELAGSYEQYF.

This clonotype showed up just once. The rearrangement links TRBV7-8 to TRBJ2-5; 11 bases match TRBD1. J gave up 4 bases and V 4 bases, and 8 bases lay outside the gene matches. CDR1 is SGHVS, CDR2 FQNEAQ, per germline. The CDR3 consists of 16 residues. CDR3 residues: CASSSRDRGKPETQYF. In nucleotides, the CDR3 is TGTGCCAGCAGCTCCCGGGACAGGGGGAAACCAGAGACCCAGTACTTC.

This clonotype came up once. The chain employs TRBV6-2 or TRBV6-3 and TRBJ1-1; TRBD1 agrees at 7 bases. The trim removed 5 bases at V and 0 bases at J, leaving 12 bases unmatched. This CDR3 has 17 amino acids. Germline V gene data show CDR1 as MNHEY and CDR2 as SVGEGT. The CDR3 loop is CASSVLRDRFMNTEAFF. The CDR3 nucleotides read TGTGCCAGCAGTGTGCTCCGGGACAGATTCATGAACACTGAAGCTTTCTTT.

Ten or more counts support this clonotype. The V and J genes are TRBV11-2 and TRBJ1-5, with D uncertain. The V end was cut by 0 bases, the J end by 4 bases, with 7 bases between. The germline V gene encodes CDR1 SGHAT and CDR2 FQNNGV. The CDR3 spans 14 residues. The CDR3 loop is CASSLERKNQPQHF. DNA for the CDR3: TGTGCCAGCAGCTTAGAGAGAAAAAATCAGCCCCAGCATTTT.

This clonotype was seen only once. It may be a read error: a sequence one base away is much more abundant. The chain's CDR3 is CAISLGAVRPYEQYF. CDR3 DNA: TGTGCCATCAGCTTAGGGGCTGTGCGACCCTACGAGCAGTACTTC. The rearrangement uses TRBV7-9 and TRBJ2-7; weak D call: TRBD1 (5 bases). Per germline, CDR1 SEHNR and CDR2 FQNEAQ (reference sequence). The CDR3 consists of 15 residues.

Many counts were recorded for this clonotype. As DNA, the CDR3 is TGTGCCAGTAGTATTCGTGAAAAACTGTTTTTT. It yields the protein CASSIREKLFF. The V gene is TRBV19, the J gene TRBJ1-4; the D is unclear. The germline CDR1 and CDR2 sequences are LNHDA and SQIVND (reference sequence). The V end lost 3 bases, the J end lost 7 bases, and 3 bases lay between the germline ends. The CDR3 is 11 amino acids.

The sample holds many counts of this clonotype. The rearrangement joins TRBV28 to TRBJ2-7, with 12 bases fitting TRBD2. The J segment lost 0 bases and the V segment lost 5 bases, leaving 8 bases of the junction unmatched. This CDR3 region has 17 residues. In germline, CDR1 is MDHEN, CDR2 SYDVKM. The CDR3, as DNA: TGTGCCAGCAGTCCTGGACTAGCGGGACGTCACTCCTACGAGCAGTACTTC. It codes for CASSPGLAGRHSYEQYF. Looking up the rest from reference TRBV28 and TRBJ2-7 gives the full variable domain: DVKVTQSSRYLVKRTGEKVFLECVQDMDHENMFWYRQDPGLGLRLIYFSYDVKMKEKGDIPEGYSVSREKKERFSLILESASTNQTSMYLCASSPGLAGRHSYEQYFGPGTRLTVT.

V usage is TRBV24-1 and J usage is TRBJ2-1; a weak D match, TRBD1 (7 bases). CDR3 length: 16 amino acids. The germline V gene has CDR1 KGHDR and CDR2 SFDVKD. Trimming pared 0 bases from V and 5 bases from J, leaving 13 bases between. Here the CDR3 reads CATSDLGGTVNNEQFF. CDR3 bases: TGTGCCACCAGTGATTTGGGCGGGACAGTGAACAATGAGCAGTTCTTC.

This clonotype was seen a handful of times. The chain is built from TRBV10-2 and TRBJ2-6; D is tentatively TRBD1 or TRBD2 (5 bases each). The CDR3 totals 16 residues. Trimming took 6 bases from V and 0 from J, leaving 12 bases between them. CDR1 and CDR2 (germline): WSHSY, SAAADI. For the CDR3, the DNA is TGCGCCAGCAGCCGGGGACGGCTCTCTGGGGCCAACGTCCTGACTTTC. Translated, it gives CASSRGRLSGANVLTF.

This clonotype was seen ten or more times. The V gene is TRBV4-2, the J gene TRBJ2-4; D gene uncertain. Germline V gives CDR1 LGHNA, CDR2 YNFKEQ. This CDR3 contains 18 residues. Trimming stripped 1 base from V and 1 base from J, with 17 bases between. CDR3 region: CASSQGENRDRAKNIQYF. CDR3 DNA: TGTGCCAGCAGCCAAGGTGAAAATAGAGATCGGGCCAAAAACATTCAGTACTTC.

There are a few counts of this clonotype. This sequence may be a read error, since a much larger clone differs from it by one base. The rearrangement uses TRBV27 and TRBJ2-2; D remains ambiguous. The CDR3 has 14 amino acids. Germline V gives CDR1 MNHEY, CDR2 SMNVEV (reference sequence). CDR3 DNA sequence: TGTGCCAGCGGTTTCTTGACGTCTGGCGGGGAGCTGTTTTTT. Amino acid sequence: CASGFLTSGGELFF.